A selection of T cell receptor beta chains follows, all from one sample in a study. TCRdb analysed the 5' RACE reads with MiXCR anew, one entry per CDR3 protein. The table lists 53,000 or so distinct CDR3 sequences, around 25% of them singletons. Sequenced input: tumor-infiltrating naive CD4+ T cells sorted from the breast tumor. The receptor set was obtained from a female donor with breast cancer. CDR3s include the opening cysteine and the closing phenylalanine or tryptophan. The order of the fields is clone size, V gene, J gene, D gene, CDR3 DNA, CDR3 protein. A D gene is named only where the DNA matches it firmly. Expanded clones are given a class, and other clones once, few, many or no size at all.

size: few
V: TRBV4-3
J: TRBJ2-5
D: TRBD2
DNA: TGCGCCAGCAGCCAAAGCGGGGGCCCTCAACAAATTCAAGAGACCCAGTACTTC
CDR3: CASSQSGGPQQIQETQYF

size: .
V: TRBV6-2/TRBV6-3
J: TRBJ1-2
D: .
DNA: TGTGCCAGCACCGACCGGCAGGGAAGGAACTATGGCTACACCTTC
CDR3: CASTDRQGRNYGYTF

size: many
V: TRBV5-1
J: TRBJ2-2
D: TRBD1
DNA: TGCGCCAGCAGGTGGGACAGTAACACCGGGGAGCTGTTTTTT
CDR3: CASRWDSNTGELFF

size: few
V: TRBV10-1
J: TRBJ2-7
D: TRBD1
DNA: TGCGCCAGCAGTGGTCGGGACAGGGGGCTCTACGAGCAGTACTTC
CDR3: CASSGRDRGLYEQYF

size: few
V: TRBV15
J: TRBJ1-3
D: .
DNA: TGTGCCACCAGCAGAGTTCGCCTTGTCGACTCTGGAAACACCATATATTTT
CDR3: CATSRVRLVDSGNTIYF

size: .
V: TRBV20-1
J: TRBJ2-3
D: TRBD2
DNA: TGCAGTGCTTGGGGGACTAGCGGCACAGATACGCAGTATTTT
CDR3: CSAWGTSGTDTQYF

size: few
V: TRBV9
J: TRBJ2-7
D: TRBD1
DNA: TGTGCCAGCAGCGAGGGACAGGGGAGGTCCTACGAGCAGTACTTC
CDR3: CASSEGQGRSYEQYF

size: few
V: TRBV18
J: TRBJ2-7
D: TRBD1
DNA: TGTGCCAGCTCACGGGACAGGGCATCCGAGCAGTACTTC
CDR3: CASSRDRASEQYF

size: .
V: TRBV3-1
J: TRBJ2-6
D: .
DNA: TGTGCCAGCCTATCTGGGGCCAACGTCCTGACTTTC
CDR3: CASLSGANVLTF

size: once
V: TRBV20-1
J: TRBJ1-1
D: TRBD1
DNA: TGCAGTGCTAGAGATCCCGACAGGGGGAACACTGAAGCGTTCTTT
CDR3: CSARDPDRGNTEAFF

size: .
V: TRBV7-2
J: TRBJ2-3
D: .
DNA: TGTGCCAGCAGCTCGCCCAGGGTAGCTACGCAGTATTTT
CDR3: CASSSPRVATQYF

size: .
V: TRBV10-2
J: TRBJ2-7
D: TRBD1
DNA: TGCGCCAGCACGTCGGGAGGGACAGGGGTCAGGGAGCAGTACTTC
CDR3: CASTSGGTGVREQYF

size: few
V: TRBV27
J: TRBJ2-5
D: .
DNA: TGTGCCAGCACAGGAAATAGCGGACAACAAGAGACCCAGTACTTC
CDR3: CASTGNSGQQETQYF

size: few
V: TRBV15
J: TRBJ2-2
D: .
DNA: TGTGCCACCAACAGGGACCCTAGACACACCGGGGAGCTGTTTTTT
CDR3: CATNRDPRHTGELFF

size: .
V: TRBV20-1
J: TRBJ2-5
D: TRBD1
DNA: TGCAGTGCTTACCGGGACAGGGGACAAGAGACCCAGTACTTC
CDR3: CSAYRDRGQETQYF

size: .
V: TRBV6-1
J: TRBJ2-4
D: .
DNA: TGTGCCAGCAGCCCGGGGTCAAACATTCAGTACTTC
CDR3: CASSPGSNIQYF

size: few
V: TRBV9
J: TRBJ2-7
D: TRBD1
DNA: TGTGCCAGCAGCGTAGGGACAGGGTGGGCCCGCGAGCAGTACTTC
CDR3: CASSVGTGWAREQYF

size: few
V: TRBV6-1
J: TRBJ2-2
D: .
DNA: TGTGCCAGCACAGGGAGCGGGACCGGGGAGCTGTTTTTT
CDR3: CASTGSGTGELFF

size: few
V: TRBV5-1
J: TRBJ2-1
D: TRBD2
DNA: TGCGCCAGCAGCTGGTTGGGGGGAGGGAGCGATGAGCAGTTCTTC
CDR3: CASSWLGGGSDEQFF

size: .
V: TRBV18
J: TRBJ2-5
D: .
DNA: TGTGCCAGCTCACCACCGGTTATTCAAGAGACCCAGTACTTC
CDR3: CASSPPVIQETQYF